These 14 T cell receptor beta chains were sequenced from one sample in a study of vaccination effects on CD4 cells after COVID-19. These TCRs' antigens remain unknown. Culturing for about ten days preceded CD4+ T cell isolation. The protocol was immunoSEQ multiplex PCR, while the TCRdb copy is restricted to in-frame clones and leaves out a portion. Found here are roughly 31,000 clones, 70% of them singletons; the top ten hold roughly 3.8%. Sample: CD4+ T cells from PBMCs cultured without peptide, taken before COVID-19 vaccination. Receptors originate from a human donor who received a COVID-19 vaccine.

The chain links TRBV5-6 to TRBJ2-7, with a weak D call TRBD2 (6 bases). The V gene lost 3 bases and the J gene lost 3 bases, with 22 bases spanning the gap. Germline values: CDR1 SGHDT, CDR2 YYEEEE. The length of the CDR3 is 17 residues. CDR3 sequence reads: CASSSNGREFFIYEQYF. For the CDR3, the DNA is TGTGCCAGCAGCTCCAATGGGCGGGAATTTTTTATCTACGAGCAGTACTTC.

J is TRBJ1-5 and V is TRBV19; TRBD1 aligns across 10 bases. Germline V gene lookup returns CDR1 LNHDA and CDR2 SQIVND (reference sequence). J was trimmed by 6 bases and V by 7 bases; bases with no gene match: 9. The CDR3 extends over 15 amino acids. This chain's CDR3 is CASNSGTGVLQPQHF. The CDR3 DNA reads TGTGCCAGTAATTCCGGGACAGGGGTGCTTCAGCCCCAGCATTTT.

The chain is built from TRBV6-5 and TRBJ1-2; no firm D call. The CDR3 length is 12 residues. The V and J ends lost 6 bases and 8 bases respectively, with 13 bases between them. Germline values: CDR1 MNHEY, CDR2 SVGAGI. CDR3 nucleotides: TGTGCCAGCAGGGCTTTGGATCAGGGCTACACCTTC. Its protein product is CASRALDQGYTF.

The V and J genes are TRBV20-1 and TRBJ1-4; D is unresolved. Trimming stripped 3 bases from V and 5 bases from J, with 7 bases between. Germline V lookup: CDR1 DFQATT, CDR2 SNEGSKA (reference sequence). The CDR3 runs 12 residues. CDR3 sequence reads: CSASLQNEKLFF. DNA for the CDR3: TGCAGTGCTAGTCTACAGAATGAAAAACTGTTTTTT.

The V and J genes are TRBV9 and TRBJ1-2, with TRBD1 as a possible D gene (5 bases). CDR3 length: 15 residues. Per germline, CDR1 SGDLS and CDR2 YYNGEE. V lost 5 bases and J 3 bases, leaving 17 bases between the germline ends. In DNA form, the CDR3 reads TGTGCCAGCAGAGAGGGAGAGGGACGGGACTATGGCTACACCTTC. This gives the protein CASREGEGRDYGYTF.

This chain links TRBV19 with TRBJ2-7, with TRBD1 as a possible D gene (5 bases). The CDR3 has 16 amino acids. V lost 5 bases to trimming and J lost 1 base, with 18 bases between them. Germline V CDR1 and CDR2: LNHDA, SQIVND (reference sequence). The CDR3 sequence is CASSPTYRTLSYEQYF. Written as DNA, the CDR3 is TGTGCCAGTAGTCCTACTTATCGGACACTTTCCTACGAGCAGTACTTC.

This clone was seen only once. The chain uses TRBV6-6 and TRBJ2-3; 8 bases are shared with TRBD1. The trim removed 0 bases at V and 1 base at J, leaving 3 bases unmatched. Germline V gives CDR1 MNHNY, CDR2 SVGAGI (reference sequence). This CDR3 has 16 amino acids. The CDR3 coding sequence is TGTGCCAGCAGTTACTCTCAGGGGGCGGGCACAGATACGCAGTATTTT. It encodes CASSYSQGAGTDTQYF.

CDR3 in amino acids: CASSLAGTEQFF. The CDR3 DNA reads as TGTGCCAGCAGCTTGGCCGGGACAGAACAGTTCTTC. The chain employs TRBV5-8 and TRBJ2-1; 7 bases are a match to TRBD1. V shed 0 bases, J shed 13 bases, and the junction held 4 bases outside the gene matches. The CDR3 loop spans 12 amino acids. Germline assignment: CDR1 SGHTS and CDR2 YDEGEE.

The V and J genes are TRBV10-3 and TRBJ2-6; 10 bases line up with TRBD1. The germline CDR1 and CDR2 sequences are ENHRY and SYGVKD. The CDR3 totals 19 residues. The V and J ends lost 6 bases and 0 bases, in that order; junction bases with no gene match: 11. The CDR3 here is CAIRGGRDRGSSGANVLTF. In nucleotides, the CDR3 is TGTGCCATCAGAGGAGGGAGGGACAGGGGCTCCTCTGGGGCCAACGTCCTGACTTTC.

This chain links TRBV5-1 with TRBJ2-1; the D is unclear. V dropped 2 bases and J dropped 0 bases, with 12 bases sitting between them. This CDR3 spans 16 amino acids. Germline V CDR1 and CDR2: SGHRS, YFSETQ. CDR3 sequence: CASSLGGLTSYNEQFF. DNA of the CDR3: TGCGCCAGCAGCTTAGGCGGATTAACCTCCTACAATGAGCAGTTCTTC.

The CDR3 nucleotides read TGTGCCAGGCCGTGGACGTTTCGGGATTCACCCCTCCACTTT. Protein sequence: CARPWTFRDSPLHF. The chain combines TRBV3-1 (or the pseudogene TRBV3-2) with TRBJ1-6, with D uncertain. Germline loops: CDR1 LGHDT, CDR2 YNNKEL (reference sequence). The CDR3 loop spans 14 amino acids. V lost 9 bases and J 8 bases, leaving 17 bases between the germline ends.

V and J are TRBV10-3 and TRBJ2-5; a possible D gene is TRBD2 (6 bases). The germline V gene encodes CDR1 ENHRY and CDR2 SYGVKD. The CDR3 is 14 amino acids. The V and J ends lost 8 bases and 4 bases respectively, with 17 bases between them. CDR3 protein: CAIFVRRDSETQYF. Here the CDR3 DNA reads TGTGCCATCTTCGTCAGGCGGGACTCAGAGACCCAGTACTTC.

The V and J genes are TRBV6-5 and TRBJ1-5, with unresolved D. The V end was cut by 9 bases, the J end by 1 base, with 10 bases between. The CDR3 length is 13 residues. Germline V gene data show CDR1 as MNHEY and CDR2 as SVGAGI. The CDR3: CASRTTSNQPQHF. In DNA, the CDR3 is TGTGCCAGTAGGACCACGAGCAATCAGCCCCAGCATTTT.

V is TRBV3-1 (or the pseudogene TRBV3-2) and J is TRBJ1-1; the D gene is possibly TRBD1 (6 bases). The CDR3 has 17 residues. CDR1 is LGHDT and CDR2 is YNNKEL in the germline V gene (reference sequence). Deletions cut 7 bases from V and 2 bases from J, with 23 bases between. The CDR3 loop is CASIPFGGAVSNTEAFF. The CDR3 coding sequence is TGTGCCAGCATCCCCTTTGGGGGGGCGGTGTCCAACACTGAAGCTTTCTTT.